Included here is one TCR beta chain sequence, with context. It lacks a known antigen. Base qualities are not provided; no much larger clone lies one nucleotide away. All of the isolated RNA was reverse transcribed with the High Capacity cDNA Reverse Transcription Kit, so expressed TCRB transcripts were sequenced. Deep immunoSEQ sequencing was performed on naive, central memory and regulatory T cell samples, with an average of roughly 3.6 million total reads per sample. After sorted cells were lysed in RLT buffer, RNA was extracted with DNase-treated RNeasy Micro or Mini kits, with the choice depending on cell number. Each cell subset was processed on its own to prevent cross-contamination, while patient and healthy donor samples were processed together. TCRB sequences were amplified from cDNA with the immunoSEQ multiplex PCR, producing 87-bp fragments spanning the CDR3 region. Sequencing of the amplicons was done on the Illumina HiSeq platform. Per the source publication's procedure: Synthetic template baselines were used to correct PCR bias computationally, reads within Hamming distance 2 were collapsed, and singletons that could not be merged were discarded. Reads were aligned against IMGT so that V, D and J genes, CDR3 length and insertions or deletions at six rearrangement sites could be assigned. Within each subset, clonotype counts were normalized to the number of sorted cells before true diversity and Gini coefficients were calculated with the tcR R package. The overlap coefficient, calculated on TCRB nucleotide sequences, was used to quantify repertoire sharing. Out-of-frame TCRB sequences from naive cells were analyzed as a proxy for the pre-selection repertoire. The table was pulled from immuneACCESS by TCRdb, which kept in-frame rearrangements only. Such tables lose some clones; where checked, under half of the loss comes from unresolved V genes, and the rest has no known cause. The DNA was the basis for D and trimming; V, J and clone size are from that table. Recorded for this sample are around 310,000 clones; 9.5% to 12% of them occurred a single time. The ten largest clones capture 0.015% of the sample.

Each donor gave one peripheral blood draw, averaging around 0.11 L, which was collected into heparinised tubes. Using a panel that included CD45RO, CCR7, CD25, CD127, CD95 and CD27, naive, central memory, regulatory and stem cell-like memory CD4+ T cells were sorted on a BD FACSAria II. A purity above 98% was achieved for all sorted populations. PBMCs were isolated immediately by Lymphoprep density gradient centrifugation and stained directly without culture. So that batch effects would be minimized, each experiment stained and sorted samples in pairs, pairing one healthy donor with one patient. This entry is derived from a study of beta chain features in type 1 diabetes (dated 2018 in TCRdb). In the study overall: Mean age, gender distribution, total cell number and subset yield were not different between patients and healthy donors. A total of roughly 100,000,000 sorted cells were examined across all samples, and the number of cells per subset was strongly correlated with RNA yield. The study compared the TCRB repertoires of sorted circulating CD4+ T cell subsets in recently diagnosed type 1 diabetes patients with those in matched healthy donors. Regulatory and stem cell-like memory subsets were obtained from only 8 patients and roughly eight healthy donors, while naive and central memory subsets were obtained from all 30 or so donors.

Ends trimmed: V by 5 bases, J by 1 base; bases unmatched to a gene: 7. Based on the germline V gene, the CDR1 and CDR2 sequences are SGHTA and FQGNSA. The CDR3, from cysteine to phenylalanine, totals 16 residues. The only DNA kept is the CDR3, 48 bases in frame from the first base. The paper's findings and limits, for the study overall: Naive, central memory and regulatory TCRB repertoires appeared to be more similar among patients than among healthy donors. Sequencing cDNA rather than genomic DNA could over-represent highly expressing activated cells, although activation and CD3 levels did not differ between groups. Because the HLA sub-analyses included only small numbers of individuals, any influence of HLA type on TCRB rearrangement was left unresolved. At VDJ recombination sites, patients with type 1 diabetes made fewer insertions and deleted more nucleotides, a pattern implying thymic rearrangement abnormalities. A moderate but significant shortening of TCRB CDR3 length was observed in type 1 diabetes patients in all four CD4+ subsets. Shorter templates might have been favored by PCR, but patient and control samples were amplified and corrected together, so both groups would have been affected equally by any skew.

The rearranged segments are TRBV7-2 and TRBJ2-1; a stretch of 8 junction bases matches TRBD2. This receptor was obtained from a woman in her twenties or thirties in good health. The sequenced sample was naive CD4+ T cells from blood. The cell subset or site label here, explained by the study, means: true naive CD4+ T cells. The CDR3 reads CASSGSGTGSYNEQFF. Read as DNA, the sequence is TGTGCCAGCAGCGGTAGCGGGACTGGGTCCTACAATGAGCAGTTCTTC.